The 6 T cell receptor beta chains below were found in one sample sequenced in a study of OX40 agonist ivuxolimab in advanced cancers. The protocol was immunoSEQ multiplex PCR, while the TCRdb copy is restricted to in-frame clones and leaves out a portion. Among fewer than 85,000 clones, about 90% were seen once, and the ten largest hold approximately 11%. Sequenced material: CD4+ or CD8+ T cells sorted from blood, taken in a trial of the OX40 agonist ivuxolimab. The receptors here all came from an adult with an advanced solid tumor such as melanoma, head and neck, liver or kidney cancer.

V gene TRBV27 combines with J gene TRBJ2-1, with D hard to call. The ends were cut back, 5 bases at V and 9 bases at J, with 17 bases in the middle. CDR3 length: 14 residues. Germline lookup yields CDR1 MNHEY and CDR2 SMNVEV (reference sequence). This CDR3 reads CASSIPGLNSEQFF. CDR3 DNA sequence: TGTGCCAGCAGTATCCCCGGGCTCAACTCTGAGCAGTTCTTC.

The chain couples TRBV7-9 to TRBJ1-6; D remains unclear. CDR3 length: 15 amino acids. Germline lookup yields CDR1 SEHNR and CDR2 FQNEAQ (reference sequence). V dropped 1 base and J dropped 14 bases, with 18 bases sitting between them. In nucleotides, the CDR3 is TGTGCCAGCAGCTTAGAGCTACTAGCCCTTCCGACCCTCCACTTT. As protein: CASSLELLALPTLHF.

V usage is TRBV9 and J usage is TRBJ2-3; 10 bases are shared with TRBD1. Germline values: CDR1 SGDLS, CDR2 YYNGEE. With V trimmed by 4 bases and J by 3 bases, 8 bases remained unmatched. This CDR3 contains 16 residues. Here the CDR3 DNA reads TGTGCCAGCAGCCCCCCGGGACAGGGGTCTACAGATACGCAGTATTTT. Amino acids: CASSPPGQGSTDTQYF.

V usage is TRBV29-1 and J usage is TRBJ1-5, with a tentative D call TRBD1 (5 bases). The CDR3 contains 14 residues. V shed 4 bases and J shed 3 bases, with 13 bases lying between them. Germline V CDR1 and CDR2: SQVTM, ANQGSEA. The CDR3 DNA follows: TGCAGCGTTGCCCTCCAGGGAGACAATCAGCCCCAGCATTTT. Translating it yields CSVALQGDNQPQHF.

This sequence joins TRBV27 and TRBJ1-1; 9 nucleotides line up with TRBD1. Germline V gene lookup returns CDR1 MNHEY and CDR2 SMNVEV (reference sequence). J gave up 6 bases and V 6 bases, and 8 bases lay outside the gene matches. The CDR3 loop spans 14 amino acids. The CDR3 sequence is CASSHRDRVSEAFF. The DNA of the CDR3 is TGTGCCAGCAGCCACAGGGACAGGGTATCTGAAGCTTTCTTT.

CDR3 nucleotide sequence: TGTGCCAGCAGCTTAGTAGGGGGAATCAACACTGAAGCTTTCTTT. Protein: CASSLVGGINTEAFF. The chain joins TRBV13 to TRBJ1-1, with D tentatively TRBD1 (6 bases). The germline V gene encodes CDR1 PRHDT and CDR2 FYEKMQ (reference sequence). The CDR3 contains 15 residues. Between the trimmed V and J ends, which lost 1 base and 2 bases, there was a span of 11 bases.